A single sample is the source of the 17 T cell receptor beta chains below, sequenced in a study of control samples from healthy donors and cancer patients (TCRdb year 2020). The library was generated by the immunoSEQ multiplex PCR assay. TCRdb obtained this table from immuneACCESS and retained in-frame rearrangements with V and J assigned. These tables miss some clones; where compared with another copy, unresolved V genes account for less than half of the shortfall, and the remainder is unexplained. Within this sample are 100,000 to 150,000 clones, with more than 80% of them counted one time only. Clones ranked in the top ten supply more than 2% of the sample. Sample: blood. Source of these receptors: a man between 18 and 35 years old in good health.

V is TRBV3-1 (or the pseudogene TRBV3-2) and J is TRBJ1-6; no clear D gene. The CDR3 contains 16 residues. V lost 0 bases, J lost 0 bases, and 6 bases lay in between. Looked up from germline, CDR1 is LGHDT and CDR2 is YNNKEL (reference sequence). The CDR3, as DNA: TGTGCCAGCAGCCAAGATGGGAGCTCCTATAATTCACCCCTCCACTTT. This translates into CASSQDGSSYNSPLHF.

The V gene is TRBV3-1 (or the pseudogene TRBV3-2), the J gene TRBJ2-5; 14 nucleotides match TRBD2. Trimming at V came to 4 bases and at J to 5 bases, leaving 6 bases not matched to a gene. The CDR3 extends over 16 amino acids. CDR1 and CDR2 from the germline V gene are LGHDT and YNNKEL (reference sequence). The chain's CDR3 is CASSLRLAGGLETQYF. For the CDR3, the DNA is TGTGCCAGCAGCCTAAGACTAGCGGGGGGGCTGGAGACCCAGTACTTC.

This clone was found once. The gene calls are TRBV24-1 and TRBJ2-2, with TRBD1 as a possible D gene (6 bases). Per germline, CDR1 KGHDR and CDR2 SFDVKD. The CDR3 runs 15 residues. Trimming shortened V by 7 bases and J by 1 base, and 12 bases separated the two germline ends. The CDR3 sequence is CATRGTGLNTGELFF. In DNA, the CDR3 is TGTGCCACCAGGGGAACAGGGTTGAACACCGGGGAGCTGTTTTTT.

This sequence joins TRBV5-1 and TRBJ2-1; TRBD2 aligns across 14 bases. With 4 bases clipped from V and 10 bases from J, the junction kept 7 bases outside the gene matches. The CDR3 is 15 amino acids. The germline CDR1 and CDR2 sequences are SGHRS and YFSETQ. As DNA, the CDR3 is TGCGCCAGCAGCCCAGGGACTAGCGGGGGCCCCGAGCAGTTCTTC. It codes for CASSPGTSGGPEQFF. Supplemented by reference TRBV5-1 and TRBJ2-1, the full variable domain reads KAGVTQTPRYLIKTRGQQVTLSCSPISGHRSVSWYQQTPGQGLQFLFEYFSETQRNKGNFPGRFSGRQFSNSRSEMNVSTLELGDSALYLCASSPGTSGGPEQFFGPGTRLTVL.

J is TRBJ1-3 and V is TRBV23-1; 8 bases line up with TRBD1. TRBV23-1 is an ORF, and what it does is uncertain. CDR3 length: 17 residues. V lost 2 bases and J lost 2; bases outside the gene matches: 8. CDR3 DNA sequence: TGCGCCAGCAGTCAAGGTGGCAGGGGGCCCCCTGGAAACACCATATATTTT. It specifies CASSQGGRGPPGNTIYF.

The rearrangement joins TRBV27 to TRBJ2-3; no clear D. The germline V and J ends were trimmed by 6 bases and 0 bases, with 16 bases remaining between them. Per germline, CDR1 MNHEY and CDR2 SMNVEV (reference sequence). The length of the CDR3 is 16 residues. CDR3 nucleotide sequence: TGTGCCAGCAGCCCACTCACGACAAGAAGCACAGATACGCAGTATTTT. Translating gives CASSPLTTRSTDTQYF.

The gene calls are TRBV5-1 and TRBJ2-5; D is perhaps TRBD1 or TRBD2 (5 bases each). The V end was cut by 4 bases, the J end by 4 bases, with 23 bases between. The CDR3 extends over 17 amino acids. Germline V gene lookup returns CDR1 SGHRS and CDR2 YFSETQ. Here the CDR3 DNA reads TGCGCCAGCAGCATATCGGACGGCAGGGAACTAGGAGAGACCCAGTACTTC. Translating gives CASSISDGRELGETQYF.

This chain connects TRBV28 to TRBJ2-3; 8 nucleotides align to TRBD2. The ends lost 6 bases at V and 6 bases at J; junction bases unmatched: 17. The germline CDR1 and CDR2 sequences are MDHEN and SYDVKM. The CDR3 totals 17 residues. This chain's CDR3 is CASSSMSGGRGADTQYF. CDR3 sequence (DNA): TGTGCCAGCAGCTCAATGAGCGGGGGACGCGGAGCGGATACGCAGTATTTT.

Worth noting for this clone: The limits of the CDR3 on the DNA are not certain, so only TCRdb's listed CDR3 is given. V is TRBV14 and J is TRBJ1-1; the table assigns TRBD1, which was not confirmed against the DNA. The CDR3 is 12 residues long, counting both termini. Germline CDR1 and CDR2: SGHDN and FVKESK. CDR3 sequence reads: CASSAFGQGSLF.

J is TRBJ2-1 and V is TRBV2; D is ambiguous. This CDR3 is 14 amino acids long. Germline CDR1 is SNHLY and CDR2 is FYNNEI. V lost 6 bases, J lost 6 bases, and 15 bases lay in between. CDR3 loop: CASSKIGRTNEQFF. For the CDR3, the DNA is TGTGCCAGCAGCAAAATTGGACGGACCAATGAGCAGTTCTTC.

The CDR3 region has the DNA TGTGCCAGCTCACCGGGACAGGCCAATGAGCAGTTCTTC. This sequence encodes CASSPGQANEQFF. J is TRBJ2-1 and V is TRBV18; 8 bases map to TRBD1. Looked up from germline, CDR1 is KGHSH and CDR2 is LQKENI. The J segment lost 6 bases and the V segment lost 3 bases, leaving 1 base of the junction unmatched. The length of the CDR3 is 13 residues.

CDR3 DNA: TGTGCCTGGAGTGTAGGCCCGCCCCGCCCCTCGCGAAAACTGTTTTTT. This sequence encodes CAWSVGPPRPSRKLFF. The rearrangement uses TRBV30 and TRBJ1-4, with unresolved D. The CDR3 covers 16 residues. V was pared by 0 bases and J by 10 bases, with 21 bases between. The germline V gene encodes CDR1 GTSNPN and CDR2 SVGIG (reference sequence).

The chain couples TRBV4-1 to TRBJ1-5; D uncertain. V lost 4 bases and J 7 bases, leaving 11 bases between the germline ends. CDR3 length equals 13 residues. The V gene's germline CDR1 is MGHRA and CDR2 YSYEKL. The CDR3 DNA follows: TGCGCCAGCAGCCCGTTCCCGGGCCAGCCCCAGCATTTT. Translated: CASSPFPGQPQHF.

The chain employs TRBV16 and TRBJ2-2; tentatively, D is TRBD1 (6 bases). V lost 7 bases, J lost 4 bases, and 13 bases lay in between. Germline CDR1 reads KGHSY; CDR2 reads FQNENV. This CDR3 comprises 14 residues. The CDR3 DNA is TGTGCCAGCACCCAGAGGGGGATCACCGGGGAGCTGTTTTTT. It yields the protein CASTQRGITGELFF.

The chain couples TRBV19 to TRBJ1-2, with 8 bases that match TRBD1. Germline trimming cut 3 bases from V and 8 bases from J; bases unmatched to any gene: 11. The CDR3 runs 15 residues. Germline V gene lookup returns CDR1 LNHDA and CDR2 SQIVND (reference sequence). CDR3 in amino acids: CASSMGGTGILGYTF. For the CDR3, the DNA is TGTGCCAGTAGTATGGGGGGGACAGGAATTTTGGGCTACACCTTC.

V gene TRBV12-5 combines with J gene TRBJ1-1; D is unclear. CDR3 length equals 13 residues. The V gene lost 5 bases and the J gene lost 5 bases, with 12 bases spanning the gap. The germline V gene encodes CDR1 LGHNT and CDR2 FRNRAP. CDR3 DNA sequence: TGTGCTAGTGGTCTGGGGTTCGGAACTGAAGCTTTCTTT. Translating gives CASGLGFGTEAFF.

The J gene is TRBJ2-2, the V gene TRBV30; 7 bases align to TRBD1. The CDR3 length is 15 residues. Per germline, CDR1 GTSNPN and CDR2 SVGIG (reference sequence). Trimming removed 0 bases from V and 4 bases from J; junction bases left unmatched: 5. The CDR3 loop is CAWSVGGQATGELFF. In DNA, the CDR3 is TGTGCCTGGAGTGTCGGTGGACAGGCCACCGGGGAGCTGTTTTTT.